These 26 T cell receptor beta chains share one sample of origin, sequenced in a study of T cell responses to AZD1222 COVID-19 vaccine. Only in-frame clones appear in the TCRdb table, and some are missing; sequencing was by immunoSEQ multiplex PCR. This sample has 100,000 or so clones; 82% occur once, and the top ten carry 5%. The sequencing here drew on peripheral blood, taken on day 0 of AZD1222 vaccination. These receptors came from an adult in good health.

The chain employs TRBV4-2 and TRBJ2-1, with 10 bases matching TRBD2. Germline V lookup: CDR1 LGHNA, CDR2 YNFKEQ. The CDR3 has 18 residues. Trimming at V came to 2 bases and at J to 5 bases, leaving 12 bases not matched to a gene. The CDR3 sequence is CASSQQSGGVYGNNEQFF. In DNA form, the CDR3 reads TGTGCCAGCAGCCAACAAAGCGGGGGGGTTTATGGGAACAATGAGCAGTTCTTC.

This rearrangement joins TRBV15 to TRBJ1-5; no firm D call. The CDR3 totals 13 residues. Germline lookup yields CDR1 LNHNV and CDR2 YYDKDF (reference sequence). V was clipped by 0 bases and J by 7 bases, with 7 bases between them. For the CDR3, the DNA is TGTGCCACCAGCAGAGATACGTTCCAGCCCCAGCATTTT. Amino acid sequence: CATSRDTFQPQHF.

The genes are TRBV27 and TRBJ1-1; no firm D call. Germline V gene lookup returns CDR1 MNHEY and CDR2 SMNVEV (reference sequence). This CDR3 has 13 amino acids. V dropped 3 bases and J dropped 1 base, with 6 bases sitting between them. CDR3 DNA: TGTGCCAGCAGTTTTACCGCGAACACTGAAGCTTTCTTT. It yields the protein CASSFTANTEAFF.

The chain carries TRBV11-2 and TRBJ1-1; D is unresolved. The CDR3 runs to 12 residues. The germline CDR1 and CDR2 sequences are SGHAT and FQNNGV. V lost 5 bases and J lost 0, with 4 bases in between. CDR3 sequence reads: CASSIVNTEAFF. CDR3 nucleotides: TGTGCCAGCAGCATAGTGAACACTGAAGCTTTCTTT.

The chain is built from TRBV14 and TRBJ1-3; the D is unclear. This CDR3 region has 14 residues. Germline V CDR1 and CDR2: SGHDN, FVKESK. V was pared by 4 bases and J by 4 bases, with 11 bases between. This chain's CDR3 is CASSPPGIGNTIYF. The CDR3 region has the DNA TGTGCCAGCAGCCCCCCCGGGATCGGAAACACCATATATTTT. The whole variable domain, remainder taken from reference TRBV14 and TRBJ1-3, is EAGVTQFPSHSVIEKGQTVTLRCDPISGHDNLYWYRRVMGKEIKFLLHFVKESKQDESGMPNNRFLAERTGGTYSTLKVQPAELEDSGVYFCASSPPGIGNTIYFGEGSWLTVV.

V and J are TRBV1 and TRBJ2-1; TRBD2, the D gene given by the table, was not confirmed from the DNA. TRBV1 has pseudogene status. The CDR3 is 16 amino acids. The chain's CDR3 is CTSSQDKGGPVNEQFF. The CDR3 DNA is TGCACCAGCAGCCAAGATAAGGGGGGGCCTGTAAATGAGCAGTTCTTC.

As concerns this clone: Compared with germline, one end of the junction differs, possibly owing to a read error. This rearrangement joins TRBV6-2 or TRBV6-3 to TRBJ1-2; TRBD1 might be the D (5 bases). Germline values: CDR1 MNHEY, CDR2 SVGEGT. The CDR3 loop spans 16 amino acids. CDR3 protein: CASNYGATTTHYGYTF. The CDR3 coding sequence is TGTGCCAGCAATTACGGGGCAACTACGACTCACTATGGCTACACCTTC.

The rearrangement joins TRBV12-3 or TRBV12-4 to TRBJ2-3; D call uncertain. V was trimmed by 5 bases and J by 7 bases, leaving 10 bases between them. CDR3 length: 12 residues. The CDR3 loop reads CASSPTANTQYF. DNA for the CDR3: TGTGCCAGCAGTCCCACCGCGAATACGCAGTATTTT.

The genes are TRBV6-5 and TRBJ1-2; D gene uncertain. The CDR3 contains 14 residues. V was pared by 7 bases and J by 4 bases, with 16 bases between. Per the germline V gene, CDR1 is MNHEY and CDR2 is SVGAGI. The CDR3 loop reads CASTSPEIIYGYTF. CDR3 nucleotides: TGTGCCAGCACCTCCCCGGAGATTATCTATGGCTACACCTTC.

Only one count was recorded for this clone. The chain uses TRBV27 and TRBJ2-1, with D possibly being TRBD1 or TRBD2 (5 bases each). Germline values: CDR1 MNHEY, CDR2 SMNVEV (reference sequence). The CDR3 has 15 amino acids. Trimming shortened V by 8 bases and J by 5 bases, and 19 bases separated the two germline ends. The CDR3 region is CASLSGWGSHNEQFF. As DNA, the CDR3 is TGTGCCAGCTTGTCAGGGTGGGGGTCCCACAATGAGCAGTTCTTC.

This clone was recorded only once. The gene calls are TRBV6-1 and TRBJ1-4; 10 bases match TRBD1. The CDR3 length is 16 residues. Losses at the gene ends were 2 bases for V and 7 bases for J; bases not matched to a gene: 7. The germline V gene encodes CDR1 MNHNS and CDR2 SASEGT. CDR3 sequence (DNA): TGTGCCAGCAGTGAAACGTTGACAGGGGGCTTTGAAAAACTGTTTTTT. It specifies CASSETLTGGFEKLFF.

This clone occurred once. The V call is TRBV7-7, the J call TRBJ2-2; TRBD2 agrees at 12 bases. Germline trimming cut 6 bases from V and 4 bases from J; bases unmatched to any gene: 9. CDR1 is SSHAT, CDR2 FNYEAQ, per germline (reference sequence). This CDR3 spans 17 amino acids. CDR3 sequence reads: CASSPRTSGELTGELFF. The CDR3 nucleotides are TGTGCCAGCAGTCCGCGGACTAGCGGGGAACTCACCGGGGAGCTGTTTTTT.

V is TRBV4-3 and J is TRBJ1-5; D gene unclear. Looked up from germline, CDR1 is LGHNA and CDR2 is YSLEER. The CDR3 is made up of 15 amino acids. Trimming removed 1 base from V and 1 base from J, with 8 bases in between. The CDR3 spells CASSQGGGSNQPQHF. CDR3 coding DNA: TGCGCCAGCAGCCAAGGGGGAGGGAGCAATCAGCCCCAGCATTTT.

The chain combines TRBV25-1 with TRBJ1-2; D unclear. Trimming shortened V by 2 bases and J by 4 bases, and 11 bases separated the two germline ends. The germline V gene encodes CDR1 MGHDK and CDR2 SYGVNS. The CDR3 runs 14 residues. Written as DNA, the CDR3 is TGTGCCAGCAGTGAAGGCGACGGGTTCTATGGCTACACCTTC. This encodes CASSEGDGFYGYTF.

The chain has TRBV7-2 and TRBJ1-1; D is unclear. CDR1 is SGHTA, CDR2 FQGNSA, per germline. The CDR3 loop spans 12 amino acids. V was clipped by 3 bases and J by 10 bases, with 12 bases between them. The CDR3: CASSFGDIVAFF. CDR3 nucleotide sequence: TGTGCCAGCAGCTTTGGAGATATTGTAGCTTTCTTT.

The rearrangement links TRBV5-1 to TRBJ2-4; D is ambiguous. Trimming left V 4 bases short and J 9 bases short, with 20 bases between. The CDR3 has 15 residues. CDR1 SGHRS and CDR2 YFSETQ come from the germline V gene. The CDR3 coding sequence is TGCGCCAGCAGCCCGAGGACGGGCTCGTTGGGCATTCAGTACTTC. Amino acid sequence: CASSPRTGSLGIQYF. Combining the CDR3 with reference TRBV5-1 and TRBJ2-4 gives the whole variable domain KAGVTQTPRYLIKTRGQQVTLSCSPISGHRSVSWYQQTPGQGLQFLFEYFSETQRNKGNFPGRFSGRQFSNSRSEMNVSTLELGDSALYLCASSPRTGSLGIQYFGAGTRLSVL.

The rearrangement joins TRBV18 to TRBJ2-7; the D gene could be TRBD1 or TRBD2 (5 bases each). V dropped 2 bases and J dropped 5 bases, with 19 bases sitting between them. Germline assignment: CDR1 KGHSH and CDR2 LQKENI. The CDR3 loop spans 16 amino acids. The CDR3 loop reads CASSPVIRDLLDEQYF. CDR3 sequence (DNA): TGTGCCAGCTCACCAGTGATCCGGGACCTTCTCGACGAGCAGTACTTC.

The chain has TRBV9 and TRBJ1-3, with D perhaps matching TRBD1 (6 bases). In germline, CDR1 is SGDLS, CDR2 YYNGEE. V was clipped by 4 bases and J by 0 bases, with 11 bases between them. The CDR3 spans 15 residues. This chain's CDR3 is CASSMTGPSGNTIYF. Here the CDR3 DNA reads TGTGCCAGCAGCATGACAGGCCCCTCTGGAAACACCATATATTTT. The complete variable domain, with remaining parts taken from reference TRBV9 and TRBJ1-3, reads DSGVTQTPKHLITATGQRVTLRCSPRSGDLSVYWYQQSLDQGLQFLIQYYNGEERAKGNILERFSAQQFPDLHSELNLSSLELGDSALYFCASSMTGPSGNTIYFGEGSWLTVV.

The V call is TRBV6-2 or TRBV6-3, the J call TRBJ1-5; D possibly corresponds to TRBD1 (6 bases). Germline V gives CDR1 MNHEY, CDR2 SVGEGT. The V and J ends lost 3 bases and 4 bases respectively, with 13 bases between them. This CDR3 region has 15 residues. The CDR3 bases are TGTGCCAGCAGTTATCTTCGGGGGCCGAATCAGCCCCAGCATTTT. This gives the protein CASSYLRGPNQPQHF.

The gene calls are TRBV6-2 or TRBV6-3 and TRBJ1-5; maybe TRBD1 (6 bases). Germline V gene sequence: CDR1 MNHEY, CDR2 SVGEGT. The V end was cut by 2 bases, the J end by 2 bases, with 10 bases between. The CDR3 runs to 15 residues. The CDR3 sequence: CASSYGGRGNQPQHF. The DNA for the CDR3 is TGTGCCAGCAGTTACGGGGGCAGGGGCAATCAGCCCCAGCATTTT.

This chain links TRBV6-6 with TRBJ1-1; D is undetermined. With 4 bases removed from V and 1 base from J, the gap between germline ends came to 10 bases. CDR1 and CDR2 (germline): MNHNY, SVGAGI (reference sequence). The length of the CDR3 is 14 residues. The CDR3 region has the DNA TGTGCCAGCAGTTCCCCAGGAGGGAACACTGAAGCTTTCTTT. Translated: CASSSPGGNTEAFF.

This chain uses TRBV19 with TRBJ1-1, with 11 bases aligning to TRBD1. V shed 5 bases, J shed 6 bases, and the junction held 8 bases outside the gene matches. From germline, CDR1 is LNHDA and CDR2 SQIVND (reference sequence). This CDR3 has 15 residues. The CDR3 bases are TGTGCCAGTAGTCCTCGGACAGGGGGCAGCGCTGAAGCTTTCTTT. It codes for CASSPRTGGSAEAFF.

The chain joins TRBV7-9 to TRBJ2-7; 7 bases agree with TRBD1. V shed 5 bases and J 3 bases; nucleotides not matched to a gene: 4. CDR1 is SEHNR and CDR2 is FQNEAQ in the germline V gene (reference sequence). This CDR3 is 13 amino acids long. CDR3 protein: CASSDGTDYEQYF. DNA for the CDR3: TGTGCCAGCAGCGACGGGACAGACTACGAGCAGTACTTC.

The V and J genes are TRBV7-3 and TRBJ1-6, with a possible D match to TRBD1 (5 bases). Trimming removed 5 bases at V and 9 bases at J, with 20 bases between. This CDR3 has 16 residues. Germline values: CDR1 SGHTA, CDR2 FQGTGA. CDR3 region: CASSRSASGGSSPLHF. Here the CDR3 DNA reads TGTGCCAGCAGCCGCAGTGCATCCGGGGGGAGTTCACCCCTCCACTTT.

V is TRBV5-1 and J is TRBJ2-7; 7 bases line up with TRBD2. CDR1 is SGHRS and CDR2 is YFSETQ in the germline V gene. The ends lost 0 bases at V and 5 bases at J; junction bases unmatched: 2. This CDR3 has 13 residues. DNA for the CDR3: TGCGCCAGCAGCTTGGCCGGGGGGAACGAGCAGTACTTC. Translating gives CASSLAGGNEQYF.

V usage is TRBV5-1 and J usage is TRBJ1-2; the D is unclear. Trimming shortened V by 2 bases and J by 8 bases, and 10 bases separated the two germline ends. This CDR3 is built from 12 residues. Germline CDR1 and CDR2: SGHRS and YFSETQ. DNA of the CDR3: TGCGCCAGCAGCTTAGGAGGTGGCGGCTACACCTTC. This translates into CASSLGGGGYTF.